This TCR beta chain was obtained from a study of cytomegalovirus exposure and HLA in healthy donors. The study's findings and limits: Immune exposure data for these donors was limited to CMV serostatus.

It was with 60 Vbeta and 13 Jbeta primers that the PCR ran. Repertoires were generated with immunoSEQ multiplex PCR, while TCRdb's copy carries only in-frame clones and drops some. This table has around 130,000 clones, 74% appearing once. As to this clone: What it recognizes is unknown.

This CDR3 spans 11 amino acids. Between the trimmed V and J ends, which lost 5 bases and 8 bases, there was a span of 7 bases. Germline CDR1 reads PRHDT; CDR2 reads FYEKMQ (reference sequence). The sequenced sample was PBMCs. This clonotype was sampled from a woman in her forties or fifties in good health and CMV-seropositive. The chain recombines TRBV13 with TRBJ2-1; no firm D call. For the CDR3, the DNA is TGTGCCAGCAGCATGTCCGATGAGCAGTTCTTC. Amino acids: CASSMSDEQFF.